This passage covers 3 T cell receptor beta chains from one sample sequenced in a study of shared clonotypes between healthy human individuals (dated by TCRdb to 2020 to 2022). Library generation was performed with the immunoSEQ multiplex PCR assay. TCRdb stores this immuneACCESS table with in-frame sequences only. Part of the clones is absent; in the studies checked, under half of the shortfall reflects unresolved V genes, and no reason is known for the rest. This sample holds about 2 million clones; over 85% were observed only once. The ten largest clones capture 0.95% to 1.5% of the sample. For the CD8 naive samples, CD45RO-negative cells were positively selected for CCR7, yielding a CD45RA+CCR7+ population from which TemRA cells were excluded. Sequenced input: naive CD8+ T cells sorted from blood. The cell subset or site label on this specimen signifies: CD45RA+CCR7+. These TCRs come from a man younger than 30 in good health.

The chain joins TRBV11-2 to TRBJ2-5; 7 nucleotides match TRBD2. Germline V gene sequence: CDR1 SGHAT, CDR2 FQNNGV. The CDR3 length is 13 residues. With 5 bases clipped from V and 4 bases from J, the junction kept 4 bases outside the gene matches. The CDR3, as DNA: TGTGCCAGCAGCCGACTAGCCGGAGAGACCCAGTACTTC. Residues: CASSRLAGETQYF.

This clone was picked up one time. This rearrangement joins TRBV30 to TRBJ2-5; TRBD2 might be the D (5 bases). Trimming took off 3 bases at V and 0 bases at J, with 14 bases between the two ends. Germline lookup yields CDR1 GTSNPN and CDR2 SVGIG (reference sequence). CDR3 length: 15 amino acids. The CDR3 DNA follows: TGTGCCTGGAGCGCGGACTTTGGGTACCAAGAGACCCAGTACTTC. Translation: CAWSADFGYQETQYF.

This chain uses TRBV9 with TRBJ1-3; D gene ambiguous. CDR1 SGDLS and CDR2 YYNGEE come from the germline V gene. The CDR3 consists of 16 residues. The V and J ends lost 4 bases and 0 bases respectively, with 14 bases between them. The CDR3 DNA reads TGTGCCAGCAGCACGTCTTCAGGAGCCTCTGGAAACACCATATATTTT. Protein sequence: CASSTSSGASGNTIYF.